A single sample gave rise to the 31 T cell receptor beta chains below, sequenced in a study of shared clonotypes between healthy human individuals. Libraries were prepared by immunoSEQ multiplex PCR; TCRdb keeps only in-frame clonotypes and omits some of them. The table has over a million clones, approximately 78% seen once; the top ten hold 0.5% to 0.65%. What was sequenced was memory CD4+ T cells from PBMCs. Subset of the sample: CD45RA-negative fraction. These receptors were obtained from a man aged 18 to 30 in good health. Some clones in this sample may be carry-over from other donors' samples.

As to this clone: In the same sample, other DNA sequences code for this CDR3. The chain recombines TRBV7-2 with TRBJ2-7; possibly TRBD2 for D (6 bases). V lost 5 bases, J lost 0 bases, and 11 bases lay in between. This CDR3 comprises 14 residues. CDR1 is SGHTA and CDR2 is FQGNSA in the germline V gene. CDR3 DNA: TGTGCCAGCAGCCCCCGGGGGATCTCCTACGAGCAGTACTTC. It specifies CASSPRGISYEQYF.

The rearrangement links TRBV4-3 to TRBJ1-4; possibly TRBD1 for D (6 bases). Germline-derived CDR1 and CDR2 are LGHNA and YSLEER. Trimming stripped 4 bases from V and 7 bases from J, with 16 bases between. The CDR3 consists of 15 residues. The CDR3 coding sequence is TGCGCCAGCAGCCGGGACGGGGGGGGCGGTGAAAAACTGTTTTTT. Amino acids: CASSRDGGGGEKLFF.

This clone is a singleton in its sample. The chain links TRBV10-3 to TRBJ1-1; D might be TRBD1 (6 bases). The V end lost 2 bases, the J end lost 8 bases, and 6 bases lay between the germline ends. CDR1 is ENHRY and CDR2 is SYGVKD in the germline V gene. The CDR3 extends over 11 amino acids. The CDR3 region is CAISEGQEAFF. The CDR3 DNA follows: TGTGCCATCAGTGAGGGACAGGAAGCTTTCTTT.

This clone was seen only once. This chain links TRBV7-2 with TRBJ2-7, with 7 bases lining up with TRBD1. V dropped 1 base and J dropped 2; count of bases not matched to a gene: 5. Germline V lookup: CDR1 SGHTA, CDR2 FQGNSA. The CDR3 is 15 residues long. In DNA, the CDR3 is TGTGCCAGCAGCTTAGTCTTGGACAGGACCTACGAGCAGTACTTC. This encodes CASSLVLDRTYEQYF.

V gene TRBV7-2 combines with J gene TRBJ2-7, with D possibly TRBD2 on 6 matching bases. Germline V gene sequence: CDR1 SGHTA, CDR2 FQGNSA. The CDR3 is made up of 14 amino acids. Trimming stripped 5 bases from V and 3 bases from J, with 14 bases between. CDR3 sequence (DNA): TGTGCCAGCAGCATAGGCGGGGCCGTCTACGAGCAGTACTTC. This gives the protein CASSIGGAVYEQYF.

The table lists this clone with a count of one. Additional DNA sequences in this sample encode the identical CDR3. CDR3 residues: CASSLEPGRGSPLHF. CDR3 in DNA: TGCGCCAGCAGCTTAGAACCCGGCCGCGGTTCACCCCTCCACTTT. The rearrangement joins TRBV5-1 to TRBJ1-6; no firm D call. The CDR3 sequence is 15 residues long. Germline V gene lookup returns CDR1 SGHRS and CDR2 YFSETQ. The V and J ends lost 2 bases and 9 bases respectively, with 15 bases between them.

This chain uses TRBV2 with TRBJ1-1; a weak D match, TRBD1 (6 bases). The length of the CDR3 is 18 residues. The germline gives CDR1 SNHLY, CDR2 FYNNEI. The V end was cut by 4 bases, the J end by 4 bases, with 25 bases between. The CDR3 nucleotides read TGTGCCAGCAGTGTGATGAGGGGCGGGAATCCCAGGGGCACTGAAGCTTTCTTT. Residues: CASSVMRGGNPRGTEAFF.

The chain uses TRBV7-9 and TRBJ1-5; 8 bases map to TRBD1. Per the germline V gene, CDR1 is SEHNR and CDR2 is FQNEAQ (reference sequence). With 5 bases clipped from V and 5 bases from J, the junction kept 14 bases outside the gene matches. CDR3 length: 17 amino acids. CDR3 amino acids: CASSRTGTRWGDQPQHF. The CDR3 DNA reads as TGTGCCAGCAGCCGGACAGGGACCCGATGGGGAGATCAGCCCCAGCATTTT.

The rearrangement uses TRBV7-3 and TRBJ2-1, with 7 bases that match TRBD1. V lost 3 bases to trimming and J lost 5 bases; unmatched junction nucleotides: 4. CDR1 SGHTA and CDR2 FQGTGA come from the germline V gene. The CDR3 has 14 amino acids. CDR3 sequence (DNA): TGTGCCAGCAGCTTGGGCAGGGGGAACAATGAGCAGTTCTTC. This translates into CASSLGRGNNEQFF. Together with reference TRBV7-3 and TRBJ2-1, the CDR3 gives the full variable domain: GAGVSQTPSNKVTEKGKYVELRCDPISGHTALYWYRQSLGQGPEFLIYFQGTGAADDSGLPNDRFFAVRPEGSVSTLKIQRTERGDSAVYLCASSLGRGNNEQFFGPGTRLTVL.

This chain connects TRBV5-1 to TRBJ2-1; D may be TRBD2 (6 bases). CDR3 length: 14 amino acids. V lost 0 bases to trimming and J lost 5 bases, with 9 bases between them. CDR1 SGHRS and CDR2 YFSETQ come from the germline V gene. The CDR3 protein is CASSLADYHNEQFF. CDR3 DNA: TGCGCCAGCAGCTTGGCGGACTATCACAATGAGCAGTTCTTC. Drawing the rest from reference TRBV5-1 and TRBJ2-1, the complete variable domain is KAGVTQTPRYLIKTRGQQVTLSCSPISGHRSVSWYQQTPGQGLQFLFEYFSETQRNKGNFPGRFSGRQFSNSRSEMNVSTLELGDSALYLCASSLADYHNEQFFGPGTRLTVL.

J is TRBJ1-1 and V is TRBV21-1; the tabulated D call, TRBD1, remains unverified against the DNA. TRBV21-1 is marked as a pseudogene. The CDR3 runs 11 residues. CDR3 nucleotide sequence: TGTGCCAGCAGCAAAGACAGTGAAGCTTTCTTT. Amino acids: CASSKDSEAFF.

This sequence joins TRBV28 and TRBJ2-5, with D possibly being TRBD1 (5 bases). V dropped 0 bases and J dropped 10 bases, with 12 bases sitting between them. CDR1 is MDHEN and CDR2 is SYDVKM in the germline V gene. This CDR3 is 13 amino acids long. CDR3 amino acids: CASSLWDTDHQYF. The CDR3 coding sequence is TGTGCCAGCAGTTTATGGGACACCGACCACCAGTACTTC.

The chain is built from TRBV25-1 and TRBJ1-2; 8 bases match TRBD1. The V gene end was trimmed by 5 bases and the J gene end by 6 bases; junction bases not matched to a gene: 8. This CDR3 is 14 amino acids long. Germline V gene data show CDR1 as MGHDK and CDR2 as SYGVNS. CDR3 DNA sequence: TGTGCCAGCAGTCTCCGGACAGGGTCGGATGGCTACACCTTC. It is translated as CASSLRTGSDGYTF.

J is TRBJ1-2 and V is TRBV28; tentative D call: TRBD1 (5 bases). The CDR3 runs to 16 residues. Deletions cut 6 bases from V and 4 bases from J, with 21 bases between. Per germline, CDR1 MDHEN and CDR2 SYDVKM. CDR3 in amino acids: CASSSPGRRGVYGYTF. In nucleotides, the CDR3 is TGTGCCAGCAGCTCACCAGGGAGGAGAGGTGTCTATGGCTACACCTTC.

This chain connects TRBV2 to TRBJ2-1, with TRBD2 identical over 12 bases. After removal of 7 bases from V and 10 bases from J, the junction contained 8 bases not matched to a gene. Germline V gene data show CDR1 as SNHLY and CDR2 as FYNNEI. CDR3 size: 14 residues. The chain's CDR3 is CASIRTSGAPEQFF. CDR3 DNA sequence: TGTGCCAGCATTCGGACTAGCGGGGCCCCGGAGCAGTTCTTC.

J is TRBJ1-4 and V is TRBV6-5; no clear D. The length of the CDR3 is 14 residues. V was trimmed by 10 bases and J by 8 bases, leaving 20 bases between them. Germline CDR1 is MNHEY and CDR2 is SVGAGI. CDR3: CATSPIAAGEKLFF. The CDR3 DNA reads TGTGCCACCTCCCCGATAGCGGCGGGAGAAAAACTGTTTTTT.

This rearrangement joins TRBV28 to TRBJ2-2; TRBD1 is a possible D gene (6 bases). The V end was cut by 6 bases, the J end by 6 bases, with 11 bases between. Germline lookup yields CDR1 MDHEN and CDR2 SYDVKM. This CDR3 comprises 13 residues. The CDR3 DNA reads TGTGCCAGCAGACCAACAGGGCCCGGGGAGCTGTTTTTT. Its protein product is CASRPTGPGELFF.

The chain has TRBV10-1 and TRBJ2-7; 8 nucleotides agree with TRBD2. Germline CDR1 and CDR2: WNHNN and SYGVQD (reference sequence). The trim removed 4 bases at V and 2 bases at J, leaving 16 bases unmatched. This CDR3 is 18 amino acids long. The CDR3 sequence: CASSGPPNGAGATYEQYF. CDR3 nucleotides: TGCGCCAGCAGTGGGCCCCCCAACGGAGCGGGAGCGACCTACGAGCAGTACTTC.

The CDR3 DNA reads as TGTGCCAGCGCCGGAGGGGTGTCAGATACGCAGTATTTT. The encoded protein is CASAGGVSDTQYF. This chain joins TRBV9 and TRBJ2-3; tentatively, D is TRBD2 (6 bases). There are 13 residues in the CDR3. The V end lost 7 bases, the J end lost 4 bases, and 13 bases lay between the germline ends. Germline values: CDR1 SGDLS, CDR2 YYNGEE.

V is TRBV19 and J is TRBJ2-5, with D unclear. CDR3 size: 16 residues. Trimming removed 5 bases from V and 2 bases from J, with 18 bases in between. Germline CDR1 LNHDA, CDR2 SQIVND (reference sequence). CDR3 nucleotides: TGTGCCAGTAGTGCGGATCAATGGGGTCGACAAGAGACCCAGTACTTC. This translates into CASSADQWGRQETQYF.

V is TRBV10-3 and J is TRBJ2-7, with 7 positions matching TRBD2. V shed 5 bases, J shed 2 bases, and the junction held 6 bases outside the gene matches. This CDR3 comprises 14 residues. Germline V gene data show CDR1 as ENHRY and CDR2 as SYGVKD. The DNA of the CDR3 is TGTGCCATCAGTAGCGGGGCTACTACCTACGAGCAGTACTTC. Translated: CAISSGATTYEQYF.

V and J are TRBV2 and TRBJ1-6, with TRBD1 matching over 9 bases. The CDR3 covers 14 residues. The germline CDR1 and CDR2 sequences are SNHLY and FYNNEI. The junction had 10 bases not matched to a gene; V was cut back by 8 bases and J by 11 bases. The CDR3 DNA reads as TGTGCCAGCCGCCCCGGACAGGGGCCGACACCCCTCCACTTT. It yields the protein CASRPGQGPTPLHF.

This chain joins TRBV6-6 and TRBJ2-1; D is unclear. V dropped 0 bases and J dropped 12 bases, with 6 bases sitting between them. Germline V CDR1 and CDR2: MNHNY, SVGAGI (reference sequence). This CDR3 is built from 11 residues. The CDR3 protein is CASSYSGWQFF. In nucleotides, the CDR3 is TGTGCCAGCAGTTACTCTGGATGGCAGTTCTTC.

The rearrangement uses TRBV5-1 and TRBJ2-5; the D is unclear. The germline V gene has CDR1 SGHRS and CDR2 YFSETQ. The germline V and J ends were trimmed by 5 bases and 2 bases, with 16 bases remaining between them. The CDR3 is 15 amino acids. CDR3 bases: TGCGCCAGCAGTCCCGATCGACCGACACAAGAGACCCAGTACTTC. Its translation: CASSPDRPTQETQYF. Drawing the rest from reference TRBV5-1 and TRBJ2-5, the complete variable domain is KAGVTQTPRYLIKTRGQQVTLSCSPISGHRSVSWYQQTPGQGLQFLFEYFSETQRNKGNFPGRFSGRQFSNSRSEMNVSTLELGDSALYLCASSPDRPTQETQYFGPGTRLLVL.

This clone was picked up a small number of times. This may stem from a read error, because a much larger clone lies one nucleotide away. Other DNA sequences within the sample encode an identical CDR3. The chain couples TRBV2 to TRBJ2-1; no clear D. V lost 6 bases to trimming and J lost 4 bases, with 4 bases between them. Germline CDR1 SNHLY, CDR2 FYNNEI. CDR3 size: 11 residues. CDR3 DNA sequence: TGTGCCAGCAGCCAGTACAATGAGCAGTTCTTC. Its translation: CASSQYNEQFF.

The chain joins TRBV2 to TRBJ2-3; TRBD2 agrees at 8 bases. The germline gives CDR1 SNHLY, CDR2 FYNNEI. The CDR3 totals 14 residues. The V gene end was trimmed by 1 base and the J gene end by 6 bases; junction bases not matched to a gene: 3. CDR3 nucleotide sequence: TGTGCCAGCAGTGAAGTGACTAGCGACGATACGCAGTATTTT. Its protein product is CASSEVTSDDTQYF.

With regard to this clone: The same CDR3 is also encoded by other DNA sequences in this sample. V and J are TRBV28 and TRBJ2-7, with 9 bases identical to TRBD1. J gave up 1 base and V 5 bases, and 6 bases lay outside the gene matches. Looked up from germline, CDR1 is MDHEN and CDR2 is SYDVKM. The CDR3 totals 15 residues. Written as DNA, the CDR3 is TGTGCCAGCAGTCCCCCCGGGACAGGGTCCTACGAGCAGTACTTC. It codes for CASSPPGTGSYEQYF.

As concerns this clone: Since a far larger clone is one base different, this is likely a read error. The gene calls are TRBV28 and TRBJ1-1; TRBD1 matches at 7 bases. The V gene's germline CDR1 is MDHEN and CDR2 SYDVKM. V lost 4 bases and J lost 1; bases outside the gene matches: 0. CDR3 length equals 13 residues. CDR3 DNA: TGTGCCAGCAGTTGGACAGGGAACACTGAAGCTTTCTTT. Its protein product is CASSWTGNTEAFF.

The rearrangement joins TRBV30 to TRBJ1-3; D perhaps matches TRBD1 (5 bases). The V gene lost 4 bases and the J gene lost 2 bases, with 18 bases spanning the gap. CDR1 and CDR2 from the germline V gene are GTSNPN and SVGIG (reference sequence). The CDR3 is 16 residues long. The CDR3 nucleotides read TGTGCCTGGACCCCCGTGGGGGGGGGTACTGGAAACACCATATATTTT. Encoded protein: CAWTPVGGGTGNTIYF.

The V call is TRBV19, the J call TRBJ1-1; 11 nucleotides align to TRBD1. The CDR3 spans 17 residues. The germline gives CDR1 LNHDA, CDR2 SQIVND (reference sequence). V was pared by 4 bases and J by 5 bases, with 12 bases of the junction left unmatched. The chain's CDR3 is CASSKQIGQGAQTEAFF. Here the CDR3 DNA reads TGTGCCAGTAGTAAACAGATCGGACAGGGGGCGCAGACTGAAGCTTTCTTT.

This clone has just one count. The chain joins TRBV27 to TRBJ2-1, with 10 nucleotides matching TRBD1. This CDR3 has 15 residues. CDR1 and CDR2 from the germline V gene are MNHEY and SMNVEV (reference sequence). V lost 7 bases, J lost 7 bases, and 10 bases stayed unmatched. CDR3 sequence: CASTGRDRGLNEQFF. The CDR3 coding sequence is TGTGCCAGCACTGGACGGGACAGGGGATTGAATGAGCAGTTCTTC.